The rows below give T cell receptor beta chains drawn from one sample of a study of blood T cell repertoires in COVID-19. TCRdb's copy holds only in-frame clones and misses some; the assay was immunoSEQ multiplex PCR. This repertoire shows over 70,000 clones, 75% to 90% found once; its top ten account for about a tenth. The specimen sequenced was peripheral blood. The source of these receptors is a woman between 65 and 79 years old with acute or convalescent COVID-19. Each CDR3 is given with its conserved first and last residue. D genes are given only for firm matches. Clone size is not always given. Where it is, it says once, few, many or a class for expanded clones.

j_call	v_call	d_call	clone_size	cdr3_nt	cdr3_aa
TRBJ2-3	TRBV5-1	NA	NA	TGCGCCAGCAGCTCCCGGGGTTCGGGGTACCACACAGATACGCAGTATTTT	CASSSRGSGYHTDTQYF
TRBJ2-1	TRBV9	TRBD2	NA	TGTGCCAGCAGCATCGGGACTAGCGGAAACAATGAGCAGTTCTTC	CASSIGTSGNNEQFF
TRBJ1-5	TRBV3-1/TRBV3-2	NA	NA	TGTGCCAGCAGCCAAGCGGGGGGCAATCAGCCCCAGCATTTT	CASSQAGGNQPQHF
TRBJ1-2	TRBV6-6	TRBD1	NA	TGTGCCAGCAGAAAACGGGACAGCTATGGCTACACCTTC	CASRKRDSYGYTF
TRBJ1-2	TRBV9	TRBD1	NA	TGTGCCAGCAGCGGTTGGGACAGGGTGGATGGCTACACCTTC	CASSGWDRVDGYTF
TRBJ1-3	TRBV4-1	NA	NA	TGCGCCAGCAGCCTCCCCACTGGAAACACCATATATTTT	CASSLPTGNTIYF
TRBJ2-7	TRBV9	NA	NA	TGTGCCAGCAGCGTAGGTCTGTGGGGCAGCACCTACGAGCAGTACTTC	CASSVGLWGSTYEQYF
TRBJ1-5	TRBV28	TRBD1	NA	TGTGCCAGCAACACGGGACAGGGAGGGAAACAGCCCCAGCATTTT	CASNTGQGGKQPQHF
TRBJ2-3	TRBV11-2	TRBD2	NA	TGTGCCAGCAGCTTAGAGGGTAGCGGGGTTAGCACAGATACGCAGTATTTT	CASSLEGSGVSTDTQYF
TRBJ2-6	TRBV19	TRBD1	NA	TGTGCCAGTAGTACCTCGGGACAGTCCGTCCTGACTTTC	CASSTSGQSVLTF
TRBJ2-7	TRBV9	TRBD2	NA	TGTGCCAGCAGCGTCGGCCCGTCGACTAGCGGCTACGAGCAGTACTTC	CASSVGPSTSGYEQYF
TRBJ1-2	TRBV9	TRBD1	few	TGTGCCAGCAGCGTAGCAGGGGGCTATGGCTACACCTTC	CASSVAGGYGYTF
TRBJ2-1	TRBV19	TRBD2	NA	TGTGCCAGTAGTGCCCCCGCTAGCGGGTGGAGCTCCTACAATGAGCAGTTCTTC	CASSAPASGWSSYNEQFF
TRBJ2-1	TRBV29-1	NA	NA	TGCAGCGTTGAGTTTAGGCAGGTTATCGATGAGCAGTTCTTC	CSVEFRQVIDEQFF
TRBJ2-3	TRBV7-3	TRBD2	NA	TGTGCCAGCAGCTTGACTAGCGGGAGGGCAGATACGCAGTATTTT	CASSLTSGRADTQYF
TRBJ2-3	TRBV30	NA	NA	TGTGCCTGGAGTTCCAGGGAGGCTACGCAGTATTTT	CAWSSREATQYF
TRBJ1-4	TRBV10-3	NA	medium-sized	TGTGCCATCAGTGACGCAACTAATGAAAAACTGTTTTTT	CAISDATNEKLFF
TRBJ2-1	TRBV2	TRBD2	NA	TGTGCCAGCAGTAGGGGACTAGGCGCCTACAATGAGCAGTTCTTC	CASSRGLGAYNEQFF
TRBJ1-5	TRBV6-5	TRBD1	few	TGTGCCAGCAGGGGACCGGGACAGGGTCGTCAGCCCCAGCATTTT	CASRGPGQGRQPQHF
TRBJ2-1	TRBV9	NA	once	TGTGCCAGCAGCGTAGAACTAGCCTACAATGAGCAGTTCTTC	CASSVELAYNEQFF
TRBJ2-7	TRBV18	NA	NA	TGTGCCAGCTCACCGTCCGGGTCCCCCTACGAGCAGTACTTC	CASSPSGSPYEQYF
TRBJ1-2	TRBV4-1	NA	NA	TGCGCCAGCAGCCAAGTAGGACAGTACTATGGCTACACCTTC	CASSQVGQYYGYTF
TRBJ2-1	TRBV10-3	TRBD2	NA	TGTGCCATCAGGGGACTAGCGGGGTACAATGAGCAGTTCTTC	CAIRGLAGYNEQFF
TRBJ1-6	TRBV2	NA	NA	TGTGCCAGCAGCCAGGGGAATTCACCCCTCCACTTT	CASSQGNSPLHF
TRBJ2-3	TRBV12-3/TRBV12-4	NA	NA	TGTGCCAGCAGTCCCCCGGTAGATACGCAGTATTTT	CASSPPVDTQYF
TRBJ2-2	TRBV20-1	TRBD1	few	TGCAGTGCTAGTCCGGGACAGGGTTTCGGGGAGCTGTTTTTT	CSASPGQGFGELFF
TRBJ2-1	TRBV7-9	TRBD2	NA	TGTGCCAGCACCTCGGGACTAGCGCATTACAATGAGCAGTTCTTC	CASTSGLAHYNEQFF
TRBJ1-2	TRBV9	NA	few	TGTGCCAGCAGCATTATAGCTAACTATGGCTACACCTTC	CASSIIANYGYTF
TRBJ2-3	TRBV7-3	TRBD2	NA	TGTGCCAGCAGCTTAAGCGGGAGGGGCACAGATACGCAGTATTTT	CASSLSGRGTDTQYF
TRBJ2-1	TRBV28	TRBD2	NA	TGTGCCAGCAGTTTTTCGACTAGCGGAGTGAGCTCCTACAATGAGCAGTTCTTC	CASSFSTSGVSSYNEQFF
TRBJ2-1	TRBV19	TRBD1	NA	TGTGCCAGTAGTATGACAGGGAGCTCCTACAATGAGCAGTTCTTC	CASSMTGSSYNEQFF
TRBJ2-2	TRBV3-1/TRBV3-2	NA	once	TGTGCCAGCAGCCAAGATTATACGGGAGTGAACACCGGGGAGCTGTTTTTT	CASSQDYTGVNTGELFF
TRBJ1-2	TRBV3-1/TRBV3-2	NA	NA	TGTGCCAGCAGCCACCGACAGAACTATGGCTACACCTTC	CASSHRQNYGYTF
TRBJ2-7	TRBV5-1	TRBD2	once	TGCGCCAGCAGCCGGACTAGCTCCTTCATCGAGCAGTACTTC	CASSRTSSFIEQYF
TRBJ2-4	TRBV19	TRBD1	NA	TGTGCCAGTAGTCCATCCCGGGACAGCCTAGCCAAAAACATTCAGTACTTC	CASSPSRDSLAKNIQYF
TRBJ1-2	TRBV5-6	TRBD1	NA	TGTGCCAGCAGCCCAGGGGGCTCCTATGGCTACACCTTC	CASSPGGSYGYTF
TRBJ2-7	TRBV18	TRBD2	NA	TGTGCCAGCTCACCATATTCTAGCGGGAGCGAGCAGTACTTC	CASSPYSSGSEQYF
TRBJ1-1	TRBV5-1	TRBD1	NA	TGCGCCAGCAGCCCCGGGACAGGGAACACTGAAGCTTTCTTT	CASSPGTGNTEAFF
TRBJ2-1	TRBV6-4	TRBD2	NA	TGTGCCACCTCGTCCACTAGCGGGGTCCATGAGCAGTTCTTC	CATSSTSGVHEQFF
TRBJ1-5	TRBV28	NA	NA	TGTGCCAGCAGTTGGGGCAGGGGAACTCAGCCCCAGCATTTT	CASSWGRGTQPQHF
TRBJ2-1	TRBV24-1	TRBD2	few	TGTGCCACCAGTGATTTGAGGGACGGGAGGGCGCCTTTGTTCTTC	CATSDLRDGRAPLFF
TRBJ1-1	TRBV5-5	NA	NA	TGTGCCAGCAGCTTCCCCGGTGAGTCAGGTTTCTTT	CASSFPGESGFF
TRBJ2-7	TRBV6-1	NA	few	TGTGCCAGCAGTGAATCGGGACACGGGACGTCTTGGGGCTACGAGCAGTACTTC	CASSESGHGTSWGYEQYF
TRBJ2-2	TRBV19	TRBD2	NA	TGTGCCAGTAGTATAGGCGGGGGGTACACCGGGGAGCTGTTTTTT	CASSIGGGYTGELFF
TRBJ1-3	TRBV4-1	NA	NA	TGCGCCAGCAGCCATTCCACAGGTCCTCCGGCTGGAAACACCATATATTTT	CASSHSTGPPAGNTIYF
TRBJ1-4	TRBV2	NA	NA	TGTGCCAGCAGTAAGGTGGGGGCGCTTGAAAAACTGTTTTTT	CASSKVGALEKLFF
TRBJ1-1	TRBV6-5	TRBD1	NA	TGTGCCAGCAGGATACAGGGGTTAGGTGAAGCTTTCTTT	CASRIQGLGEAFF
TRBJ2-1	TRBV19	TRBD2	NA	TGTGCCAGTAGAGAACTAGCGGGAGGGCAGAATGAGCAGTTCTTC	CASRELAGGQNEQFF
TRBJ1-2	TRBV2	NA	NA	TGTGCCAGCAGTGTCAGATATGGCTACACCTTC	CASSVRYGYTF
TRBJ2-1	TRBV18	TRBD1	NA	TGTGCCAGCTCGCGGACAGGGCTAAATGAGCAGTTCTTC	CASSRTGLNEQFF
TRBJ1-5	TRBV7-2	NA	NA	TGTGCCAGCAGCTTATTGGCCCTCGAGGTCCAGCATTTT	CASSLLALEVQHF
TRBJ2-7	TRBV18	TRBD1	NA	TGTGCCAGCTCACCACTGACAGGGTATAGCTACGAGCAGTACTTC	CASSPLTGYSYEQYF
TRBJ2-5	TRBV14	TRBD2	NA	TGTGCCAGCAGCCAATATCCCAACGGACTAGGAGACCAAGAGACCCAGTACTTC	CASSQYPNGLGDQETQYF
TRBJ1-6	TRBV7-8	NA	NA	TGTGCCAGCAGCCCCCATCGGGGATACTCACCCCTCCACTTT	CASSPHRGYSPLHF
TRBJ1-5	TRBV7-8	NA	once	TGTGCCAGCAGCTTAGCTTCGCCAGATGTCAATCAGCCCCAGCATTTT	CASSLASPDVNQPQHF
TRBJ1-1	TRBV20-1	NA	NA	TGCAGTGCTTACAAGAACACTGAAGCTTTCTTT	CSAYKNTEAFF
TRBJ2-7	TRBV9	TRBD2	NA	TGTGCCAGCAGCCATAGCGGGAGAGACGAGCAGTACTTC	CASSHSGRDEQYF
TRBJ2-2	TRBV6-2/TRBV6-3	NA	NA	TGTGCCAGCAGCACCCTCGGGGGTCCGAACACCGGGGAGCTGTTTTTT	CASSTLGGPNTGELFF